This T cell receptor (beta chain) was captured in a study of T cells in Graves' hyperthyroidism and ophthalmopathy. General study findings and limits: Patients with ophthalmopathy were separated from those with stable hyperthyroidism by a 13 V-J model.

This clonotype was recorded a few times. Its antigen remains unidentified. Researchers amplified the TCR beta CDR3 regions from RNA transcripts. Using the HTBI primer set, a first-round RT-PCR was run on the TCR CDR3. TCRdb re-analysed the multiplex PCR reads in MiXCR, keeping a single row per CDR3 protein. This sample has hundreds of thousands of distinct CDR3 sequences, with over 35% found just once. This sequence was found in a man between 18 and 29 years old with Graves' hyperthyroidism. Material for sequencing was blood.

CDR3 sequence reads: CASSSRPSWTDNTGELFF. Written as DNA, the CDR3 is TGTGCCAGCAGCTCCCGACCTTCGTGGACAGATAACACCGGGGAGCTGTTTTTT. J is TRBJ2-2 and V is TRBV7-6; a possible D gene is TRBD1 (6 bases). Between the trimmed V and J ends, which lost 4 bases and 2 bases, there was a span of 20 bases. CDR3 length equals 18 residues. From germline, CDR1 is SGHVS and CDR2 FNYEAQ. The full variable domain, in which reference TRBV7-6 and TRBJ2-2 provide the parts outside the CDR3, is GAGVSQSPRYKVTKRGQDVALRCDPISGHVSLYWYRQALGQGPEFLTYFNYEAQQDKSGLPNDRFSAERPEGSISTLTIQRTEQRDSAMYRCASSSRPSWTDNTGELFFGEGSRLTVL.